This TCR beta chain comes out of a study of control samples from healthy donors and cancer patients. Germline-derived CDR1 and CDR2 are GTSNPN and SVGIG (reference sequence). Trimming removed 5 bases from V and 6 bases from J, with 7 bases in between. The CDR3 sequence is 11 residues long. Some clones are missing from TCRdb's copy, which holds only in-frame ones; the method was immunoSEQ multiplex PCR. Here the sample spans 90,000 to 150,000 clones, about 89% being singletons. In this sample, this clone turned up once. The sequencing input was blood. The chain has TRBV30 and TRBJ1-4; D gene uncertain. The receptor was derived from a man between 45 and 60 years old in good health. The chain's CDR3 is CAWVGDEKLFF. DNA for the CDR3: TGTGCCTGGGTGGGCGATGAAAAACTGTTTTTT.